This T cell receptor beta chain was observed in a study of spatial heterogeneity in lung cancer. Study at large: Samples came from about 72 TRACERx patients with untreated early-stage lung cancer. The study's findings and limits: Blood carried ubiquitous expanded tumor TCRs more at resection than follow-up.

Concerning this clonotype itself: Its antigen is not known.

Single TCR cDNA molecules each had their own unique molecular identifier. TCRdb processed the 5' RACE reads anew with MiXCR; each CDR3 protein has one entry. The sample carries roughly 46,000 distinct CDR3 sequences, around 11% recorded once. Time point here: blood at routine non-recurrence follow-up after resection. This clonotype was sampled from a male donor with early-stage non-small cell lung cancer. The sequencing here drew on PBMCs, taken at follow-up.

DNA for the CDR3: TGTGCCAGCAGTTCCCTCGGGGGGGCGATGGTGGGTGAAGCTTTCTTT. Encoded protein: CASSSLGGAMVGEAFF. The chain carries TRBV12-3 or TRBV12-4 and TRBJ1-1; tentative D call: TRBD1 (6 bases). The V end was cut by 4 bases, the J end by 7 bases, with 22 bases between. The CDR3 contains 16 residues.